Each of the 6 T cell receptor beta chains below was sequenced from the same sample in a study of blood T cell repertoires in COVID-19. Measured with immunoSEQ multiplex PCR; TCRdb has only the in-frame clones, and not every one. This table holds 200,000 to 300,000 clones, roughly 85% found once. Material: PBMCs or T cells enriched from blood (not recorded which). Receptors were obtained from a woman between 50 and 59 years old with acute COVID-19.

The chain links TRBV18 to TRBJ1-6; TRBD1 matches at 10 bases. CDR3 size: 15 residues. CDR1 KGHSH and CDR2 LQKENI come from the germline V gene. V trimming: 3 bases; J trimming: 8 bases; junction bases outside the gene matches: 4. CDR3 in amino acids: CASSPGTGDYSPLHF. The CDR3 bases are TGTGCCAGCTCACCGGGGACAGGGGATTATTCACCCCTCCACTTT. Full variable domain (outside the CDR3, taken from reference TRBV18 and TRBJ1-6): NAGVMQNPRHLVRRRGQEARLRCSPMKGHSHVYWYRQLPEEGLKFMVYLQKENIIDESGMPKERFSAEFPKEGPSILRIQQVVRGDSAAYFCASSPGTGDYSPLHFGNGTRLTVT.

The rearrangement uses TRBV30 and TRBJ1-6; D might be TRBD1 (5 bases). Per the germline V gene, CDR1 is GTSNPN and CDR2 is SVGIG (reference sequence). V gave up 4 bases and J gave up 7 bases, with 14 bases separating them. There are 14 residues in the CDR3. The CDR3 protein is CAWTPWGGNSPLHF. The CDR3 region has the DNA TGTGCCTGGACCCCATGGGGGGGAAATTCACCCCTCCACTTT.

The rearrangement links TRBV7-2 to TRBJ2-7; D perhaps matches TRBD1 (6 bases). The CDR3 runs to 14 residues. Germline CDR1 and CDR2: SGHTA and FQGNSA. Trimming took 5 bases from V and 0 from J, leaving 11 bases between them. This chain's CDR3 is CASSPRDTSYEQYF. CDR3 sequence (DNA): TGTGCCAGCAGCCCTCGGGACACCTCCTACGAGCAGTACTTC. Using reference TRBV7-2 and TRBJ2-7 for the parts outside the CDR3, the full variable domain is GAGVSQSPSNKVTEKGKDVELRCDPISGHTALYWYRQSLGQGLEFLIYFQGNSAPDKSGLPSDRFSAERTGGSVSTLTIQRTQQEDSAVYLCASSPRDTSYEQYFGPGTRLTVT.

The chain links TRBV6-5 to TRBJ2-7; 8 bases are a match to TRBD1. Trimming took 3 bases from V and 4 from J; bases not matched to a gene: 8. The CDR3 is 15 residues long. Germline CDR1 MNHEY, CDR2 SVGAGI. CDR3 region: CASSYSGQGHYEQYF. In DNA, the CDR3 is TGTGCCAGCAGTTATTCCGGACAGGGACATTACGAGCAGTACTTC.

V and J are TRBV15 and TRBJ2-7; no clear D. The CDR3 runs 11 residues. Germline loops: CDR1 LNHNV, CDR2 YYDKDF (reference sequence). Deletions cut 4 bases from V and 3 bases from J, with 4 bases between. CDR3 sequence (DNA): TGTGCCACCAGCACCGGCTACGAGCAGTACTTC. Translating gives CATSTGYEQYF.

The chain uses TRBV10-3 and TRBJ1-4; 8 nucleotides match TRBD1. Germline V gene data show CDR1 as ENHRY and CDR2 as SYGVKD. V dropped 6 bases and J dropped 5; count of bases not matched to a gene: 8. The CDR3 consists of 15 residues. CDR3 residues: CAIRGQGGENEKLFF. For the CDR3, the DNA is TGTGCCATCAGAGGACAGGGAGGGGAAAATGAAAAACTGTTTTTT.